A selection of T cell receptor beta chains follows, all from one sample in a study of T cell repertoires in cytomegalovirus infection. The antigens of these receptors remain unknown. Each CDR3 protein is one row after TCRdb ran MiXCR on the reads. The table shows about 900,000 distinct CDR3 sequences, with roughly 31% occurring only once. Sequencing used cultured CD8+ T cells from PBMCs, obtained from culture after CMV antigen stimulation. These receptors all come from a human donor in good health (CMV status not recorded). Some clones in this sample may be carry-over from other donors' samples. CDR3s include the opening cysteine and the closing phenylalanine or tryptophan. Fields, in order: J gene, D gene, clone size, V gene, CDR3 protein, CDR3 DNA. The D gene is left open where the match is weak. For some rows the clone size is stated as once, few or many, or as a class when expanded; others skip it.

TRBJ2-1 | - | - | TRBV6-6 | CASSDQGTYNEQFF | TGTGCCAGCAGTGACCAAGGGACCTACAATGAGCAGTTCTTC
TRBJ2-1 | - | many | TRBV7-2 | CASSTRQETVFNEQFF | TGTGCCAGCAGCACCCGACAGGAGACGGTTTTTAATGAGCAGTTCTTC
TRBJ1-5 | - | once | TRBV6-5 | CASRRQARGNQPQHF | TGTGCCAGCAGAAGACAGGCGAGGGGCAATCAGCCCCAGCATTTT
TRBJ1-1 | - | - | TRBV15 | CATSRGVNTEAFF | TGTGCCACCAGCAGAGGAGTGAACACTGAAGCTTTCTTT
TRBJ1-3 | - | - | TRBV7-6 | CASSSNTIYF | TGTGCTAGCAGTTCAAACACCATATATTTT
TRBJ1-1 | - | few | TRBV5-1 | CASSSDPNTEAFF | TGCGCCAGCAGTTCCGACCCGAACACTGAAGCTTTCTTT
TRBJ2-5 | - | few | TRBV28 | CASRSVPPRSRETQYF | TGTGCCAGCAGATCCGTCCCCCCGAGGAGTCGGGAGACCCAGTACTTC
TRBJ1-2 | TRBD1 | few | TRBV20-1 | CSARTGGRYGYTF | TGCAGTGCCCGGACAGGGGGCCGCTATGGCTACACCTTC
TRBJ2-1 | TRBD2 | - | TRBV7-6 | CVSSSELADVYNEQFF | TGTGTCAGCAGCTCCGAACTAGCGGACGTCTACAATGAGCAGTTCTTC
TRBJ1-2 | TRBD1 | once | TRBV4-1 | CASSPGGGLTNYGYTF | TGCGCCAGCAGCCCTGGAGGGGGCCTCACTAACTATGGCTACACCTTC
TRBJ2-2 | - | few | TRBV12-3/TRBV12-4 | CASTPIVAGELFF | TGTGCCAGCACCCCTATTGTTGCCGGGGAGCTGTTTTTT
TRBJ2-1 | - | - | TRBV6-2/TRBV6-3 | CASSYNPDQFNEQFF | TGTGCCAGCAGTTACAACCCGGACCAATTCAATGAGCAGTTCTTC
TRBJ2-5 | TRBD1 | - | TRBV12-3/TRBV12-4 | CASSFRTGAHQETQYF | TGTGCCAGCAGTTTCCGGACAGGGGCCCATCAAGAGACCCAGTACTTC
TRBJ2-3 | TRBD1 | few | TRBV19 | CASSMTGVTTDTQYF | TGTGCCAGTAGTATGACAGGGGTCACCACAGATACGCAGTATTTT
TRBJ2-3 | - | - | TRBV18 | CASSPDSGTPSDTQYF | TGTGCCAGCTCACCAGACTCCGGGACTCCCTCAGATACGCAGTATTTT
TRBJ2-1 | TRBD2 | - | TRBV4-3 | CASSQDRSGASEQFF | TGCGCCAGCAGCCAAGATCGAAGCGGGGCTTCTGAGCAGTTCTTC
TRBJ2-2 | - | - | TRBV7-3 | CASSLPGSTGELFF | TGTGCCAGCAGCTTACCCGGGAGCACCGGGGAGCTGTTTTTT
TRBJ2-2 | - | few | TRBV6-6 | CASSYTGDIHTGELFF | TGTGCCAGCAGTTACACGGGGGACATTCACACCGGGGAGCTGTTTTTT
TRBJ1-5 | - | many | TRBV4-1 | CASSQADSYPGQPQHF | TGCGCCAGCAGCCAAGCAGACAGTTACCCGGGACAGCCCCAGCATTTT
TRBJ2-7 | - | few | TRBV7-9 | CASSSQYEQYF | TGTGCCAGCAGCTCTCAATACGAGCAGTACTTC
TRBJ2-2 | - | once | TRBV27 | CASSPTQGSNTGELFF | TGTGCCAGCAGTCCTACTCAGGGATCGAACACCGGGGAGCTGTTTTTT
TRBJ1-3 | - | few | TRBV7-6 | CASSLDPPAGNTIYF | TGTGCCAGCAGCTTAGATCCGCCAGCTGGAAACACCATATATTTT
TRBJ1-1 | - | few | TRBV7-6 | CASSPSFMNTEAFF | TGTGCCAGCAGCCCCAGTTTTATGAACACTGAAGCTTTCTTT
TRBJ1-4 | - | - | TRBV20-1 | CSAKNEKLFF | TGCAGTGCGAAGAATGAAAAACTGTTTTTT
TRBJ1-5 | TRBD1 | - | TRBV7-9 | CASSFHRGWGNQPQHF | TGTGCCAGCAGCTTCCACAGGGGTTGGGGCAATCAGCCCCAGCATTTT
TRBJ1-1 | - | - | TRBV4-3 | CASSQDRAAHTEAFF | TGCGCCAGCAGCCAAGACAGGGCGGCTCACACTGAAGCTTTCTTT
TRBJ1-5 | - | few | TRBV4-1 | CASSQVAVGDQPQHF | TGTGCCAGCAGCCAAGTCGCCGTCGGTGATCAGCCCCAGCATTTT
TRBJ2-7 | TRBD1 | - | TRBV6-1 | CASSAPTGGYEQYF | TGTGCCAGCAGCGCCCCGACAGGGGGTTACGAGCAGTACTTC
TRBJ1-1 | - | - | TRBV9 | CASSFQGEGTEAFF | TGTGCCAGCAGCTTCCAAGGGGAGGGCACTGAAGCTTTCTTT
TRBJ1-2 | TRBD1 | few | TRBV7-8 | CASSNSGGGYTF | TGTGCCAGCAGCAACTCAGGGGGTGGCTACACCTTC
TRBJ2-1 | - | many | TRBV7-9 | CASSPREGHSYNEQFF | TGTGCCAGCAGCCCCCGTGAGGGCCACTCCTACAATGAGCAGTTCTTC
TRBJ2-1 | - | - | TRBV7-8 | CASSLYGGLAPYNEQFF | TGTGCCAGCAGCTTGTATGGGGGGCTAGCTCCCTACAATGAGCAGTTCTTC
TRBJ2-7 | - | many | TRBV12-3/TRBV12-4 | CASSLQGHEQYF | TGTGCCAGCAGTTTGCAGGGCCACGAGCAGTACTTC
TRBJ2-1 | - | many | TRBV7-8 | CASRTSHRPSSYNEQFF | TGTGCCAGCAGAACCTCTCACCGCCCTTCTTCATACAATGAGCAGTTCTTC
TRBJ2-1 | - | - | TRBV5-1 | CASSYLRGAPPNEQFF | TGCGCCAGCAGCTACCTACGGGGGGCCCCCCCCAATGAGCAGTTCTTC
TRBJ2-2 | TRBD1 | - | TRBV2 | CASSEGGTGGLGELFF | TGTGCCAGCAGTGAAGGCGGGACAGGGGGCTTGGGGGAGCTGTTTTTT
TRBJ2-7 | TRBD1 | once | TRBV4-1 | CASSHGTGGHEQYF | TGCGCCAGCAGCCATGGGACAGGGGGCCACGAGCAGTACTTC
TRBJ1-2 | - | - | TRBV4-3 | CASSRLLLGTPSGGYGYTF | TGCGCCAGCAGCCGATTACTACTAGGGACACCCTCCGGAGGCTATGGCTACACCTTC
TRBJ1-2 | - | many | TRBV12-5 | CAMIGGAKGGYTF | TGTGCTATGATTGGGGGCGCAAAGGGTGGCTACACCTTC
TRBJ2-3 | - | - | TRBV4-1 | CASSQEGALLTSTDTQYF | TGCGCCAGCAGCCAAGAAGGCGCCTTATTAACTAGCACAGATACGCAGTATTTT
TRBJ1-4 | TRBD1 | few | TRBV7-6 | CASSRSGTGDEKLFF | TGTGCCAGCAGCCGATCCGGGACAGGGGACGAAAAACTGTTTTTT
TRBJ2-7 | - | few | TRBV5-4 | CASSSGTLREQYF | TGTGCCAGCAGCTCCGGGACCCTAAGGGAGCAGTACTTC
TRBJ2-5 | - | - | TRBV4-3 | CASSQDSGAQYF | TGCGCCAGCAGCCAAGATTCTGGGGCCCAGTACTTC
TRBJ1-2 | TRBD1 | - | TRBV9 | CASSILRGGVDFNHYGYTF | TGTGCCAGCAGCATCCTCAGGGGGGGAGTAGACTTCAATCACTATGGCTACACCTTC
TRBJ2-2 | TRBD1 | few | TRBV12-3/TRBV12-4 | CASSFWIDREIPNTGELFF | TGTGCCAGCAGTTTCTGGATCGACAGGGAAATTCCGAACACCGGGGAGCTGTTTTTT
TRBJ2-3 | TRBD2 | - | TRBV6-2/TRBV6-3 | CASSQRWEGVDTQYF | TGTGCCAGCAGCCAGCGGTGGGAGGGAGTAGATACGCAGTATTTT
TRBJ1-2 | - | few | TRBV7-8 | CASSGYGTGSPYGYTF | TGTGCCAGCAGCGGATACGGTACAGGGTCCCCCTATGGCTACACCTTC
TRBJ1-1 | - | few | TRBV6-6 | CASSRIQGETEAFF | TGTGCCAGCAGCAGAATTCAGGGAGAAACTGAAGCTTTCTTT
TRBJ1-2 | - | - | TRBV6-5 | CASSAKGNGYTF | TGTGCCAGCAGCGCAAAGGGGAATGGCTACACCTTC
TRBJ2-3 | TRBD2 | few | TRBV4-1 | CATTPAGASTDTQYF | TGCGCCACCACTCCAGCGGGGGCCAGCACAGATACGCAGTATTTT
TRBJ2-2 | TRBD2 | - | TRBV6-1 | CANSYGRGGRWELFF | TGTGCCAACAGTTATGGGCGGGGGGGCCGATGGGAGCTGTTTTTT
TRBJ2-1 | TRBD2 | few | TRBV14 | CASSSYSGVYNEQFF | TGTGCCAGCAGCTCCTACAGCGGGGTCTACAATGAGCAGTTCTTC
TRBJ1-1 | - | few | TRBV7-3 | CASSLNEALNTEAFF | TGTGCCAGCAGCTTAAATGAGGCTCTGAACACTGAAGCTTTCTTT
TRBJ1-1 | - | once | TRBV7-9 | CASSPPRTVAEAFF | TGTGCCAGCAGCCCCCCCCGGACAGTCGCTGAAGCTTTCTTT
TRBJ1-2 | - | - | TRBV27 | CATKGLPNYGYTF | TGTGCCACAAAGGGACTACCTAACTATGGCTACACCTTC